This section outlines one T cell receptor (beta chain) sequence together with its context. Its antigen is as yet unknown. Germline V gene data show CDR1 as MNHEY and CDR2 as SMNVEV (reference sequence). The V gene end was trimmed by 5 bases and the J gene end by 6 bases; junction bases not matched to a gene: 9. CDR3 size: 14 residues. This sample stems from a study of cytomegalovirus exposure and HLA in healthy donors. Findings and caveats of the study: According to an earlier analysis, most TCR beta V segments yielded productive rearrangements about 90% or about 30% of the time.

A multiplex PCR was run with 60 Vbeta primers and 13 Jbeta primers. TCRdb's table, derived via immunoSEQ multiplex PCR, lists solely in-frame clones and lacks some. This table has about 190,000 clones, around 75% appearing once. Material: PBMCs. The chain joins TRBV27 to TRBJ1-2; 7 positions match TRBD1. This clonotype was obtained from a woman under 40 in good health and CMV-seropositive. The CDR3: CASSLRTGGDGYTF. In DNA, the CDR3 is TGTGCCAGCAGTCTCCGGACAGGCGGGGATGGCTACACCTTC.